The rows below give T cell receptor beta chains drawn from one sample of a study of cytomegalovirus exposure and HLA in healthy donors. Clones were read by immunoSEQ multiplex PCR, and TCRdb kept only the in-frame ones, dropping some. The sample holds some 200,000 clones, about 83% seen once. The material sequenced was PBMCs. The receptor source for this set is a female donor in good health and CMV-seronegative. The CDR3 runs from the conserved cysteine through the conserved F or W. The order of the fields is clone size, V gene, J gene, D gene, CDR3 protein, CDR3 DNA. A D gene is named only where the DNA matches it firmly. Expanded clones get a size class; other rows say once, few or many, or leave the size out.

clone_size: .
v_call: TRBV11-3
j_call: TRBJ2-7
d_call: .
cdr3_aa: CASSSLTLSYEQYF
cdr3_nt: TGTGCCAGCAGCTCTCTGACACTGTCCTACGAGCAGTACTTC

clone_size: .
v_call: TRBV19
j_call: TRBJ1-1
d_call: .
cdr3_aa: CASSNQGGTEAFF
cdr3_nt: TGTGCCAGTAGTAACCAGGGAGGGACTGAAGCTTTCTTT

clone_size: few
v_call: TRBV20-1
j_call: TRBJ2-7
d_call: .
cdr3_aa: CSALDRFEQYF
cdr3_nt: TGCAGTGCGTTGGACAGATTCGAGCAGTACTTC

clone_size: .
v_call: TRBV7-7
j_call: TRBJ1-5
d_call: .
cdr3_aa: CASSLEMGARRQPQHF
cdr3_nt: TGTGCTAGCAGCTTAGAAATGGGGGCGCGGCGTCAGCCCCAGCATTTT

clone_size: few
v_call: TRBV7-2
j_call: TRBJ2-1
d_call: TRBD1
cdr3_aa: CASSSGQPSNEQFF
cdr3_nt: TGTGCCAGCAGCTCGGGACAGCCTTCTAATGAGCAGTTCTTC

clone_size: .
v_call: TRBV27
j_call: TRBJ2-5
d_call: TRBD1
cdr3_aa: CASSPGTGGETQYF
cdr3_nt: TGTGCCAGCAGTCCGGGGACAGGGGGAGAGACCCAGTACTTC

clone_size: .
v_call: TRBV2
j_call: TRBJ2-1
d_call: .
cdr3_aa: CASSEVGGYEQFF
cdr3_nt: TGTGCCAGCAGTGAAGTTGGAGGCTATGAGCAGTTCTTC

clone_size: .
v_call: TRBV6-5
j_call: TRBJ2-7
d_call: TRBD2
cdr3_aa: CASSYPTGPGGEQYF
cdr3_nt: TGTGCCAGCAGTTACCCGACGGGACCGGGGGGGGAGCAGTACTTC

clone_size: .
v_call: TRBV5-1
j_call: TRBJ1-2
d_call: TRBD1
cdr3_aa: CASSLGSGGSVFTF
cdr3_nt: TGCGCCAGCAGCTTGGGGTCAGGGGGCTCCGTGTTCACCTTC

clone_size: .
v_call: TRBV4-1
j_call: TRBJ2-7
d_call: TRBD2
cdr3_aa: CASSPHTSGSSYEQYF
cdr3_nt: TGCGCCAGCAGCCCGCACACTAGCGGATCCTCCTACGAGCAGTACTTC

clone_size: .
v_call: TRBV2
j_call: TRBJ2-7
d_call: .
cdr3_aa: CASKRTAYEQYF
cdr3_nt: TGTGCCAGCAAAAGGACAGCCTACGAGCAGTACTTC

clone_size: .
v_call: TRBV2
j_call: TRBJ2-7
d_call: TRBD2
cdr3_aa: CASRGTSGTNGEQYF
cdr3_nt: TGTGCCAGCAGGGGGACTAGCGGGACTAATGGAGAGCAGTACTTC

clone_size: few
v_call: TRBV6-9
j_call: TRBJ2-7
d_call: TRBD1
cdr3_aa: CASSCRDRADEQYF
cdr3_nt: TGTGCCAGCAGTTGTCGGGACAGGGCTGATGAGCAGTACTTC

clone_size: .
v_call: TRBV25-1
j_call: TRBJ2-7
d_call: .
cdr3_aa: CASSAPRDEQYF
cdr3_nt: TGTGCCAGCAGTGCCCCCCGGGACGAGCAGTACTTC

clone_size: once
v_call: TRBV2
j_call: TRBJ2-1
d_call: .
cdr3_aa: CASSDLQGGNEQFF
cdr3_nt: TGTGCCAGCAGTGACCTCCAGGGAGGCAATGAGCAGTTCTTC

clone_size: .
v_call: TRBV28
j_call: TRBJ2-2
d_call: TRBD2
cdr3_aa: CASSPSGEGGTGELFF
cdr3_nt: TGTGCCAGCAGCCCGAGCGGGGAGGGTGGCACCGGGGAGCTGTTTTTT

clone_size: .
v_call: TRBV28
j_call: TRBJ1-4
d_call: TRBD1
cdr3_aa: CASSTGTVVEKLFF
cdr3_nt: TGTGCCAGCAGCACCGGGACAGTCGTTGAAAAACTGTTTTTT

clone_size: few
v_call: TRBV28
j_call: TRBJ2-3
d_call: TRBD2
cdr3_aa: CASSPSRTSGSTDTQYF
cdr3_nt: TGTGCCAGCAGTCCCTCCCGGACTAGCGGAAGCACAGATACGCAGTATTTT

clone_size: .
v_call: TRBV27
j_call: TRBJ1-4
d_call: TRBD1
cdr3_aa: CASSFMGTGGASEKLFF
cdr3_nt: TGTGCCAGCAGTTTTATGGGGACAGGGGGCGCGAGTGAAAAACTGTTTTTT

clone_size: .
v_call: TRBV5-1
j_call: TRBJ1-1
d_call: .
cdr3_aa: CASSGSPNTEAFF
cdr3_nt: TGCGCCAGCTCCGGGAGCCCAAACACTGAAGCTTTCTTT

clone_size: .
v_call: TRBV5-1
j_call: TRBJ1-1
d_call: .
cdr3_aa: CASSLTGNTEAFF
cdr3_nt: TGCGCCAGCAGCTTGACCGGGAACACTGAAGCTTTCTTT

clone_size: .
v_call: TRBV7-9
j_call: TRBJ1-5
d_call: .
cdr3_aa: CASSLDRNQPQHF
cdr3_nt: TGTGCCAGCAGCTTAGACAGGAATCAGCCCCAGCATTTT

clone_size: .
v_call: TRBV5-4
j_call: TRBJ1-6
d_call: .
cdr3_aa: CASSNKGSPIGSPLHF
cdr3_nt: TGTGCCAGCAGCAACAAGGGGTCCCCTATAGGTTCACCCCTCCACTTT

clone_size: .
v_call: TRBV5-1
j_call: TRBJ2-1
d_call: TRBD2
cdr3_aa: CASSLYSGGDEQFF
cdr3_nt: TGCGCCAGCAGCTTGTACAGCGGGGGGGATGAGCAGTTCTTC

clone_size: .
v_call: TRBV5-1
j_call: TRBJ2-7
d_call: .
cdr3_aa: CASSLLGGQRGSYEQYF
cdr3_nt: TGCGCCAGCAGCTTGTTGGGGGGACAGCGAGGCTCCTACGAGCAGTACTTC

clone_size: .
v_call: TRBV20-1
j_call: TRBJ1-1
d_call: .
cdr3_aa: CSASRYTEAFF
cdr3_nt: TGCAGTGCAAGTCGGTACACTGAAGCTTTCTTT

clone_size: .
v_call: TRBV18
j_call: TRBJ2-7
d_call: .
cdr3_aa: CASSNLESYEQYF
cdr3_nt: TGTGCCAGCTCCAACCTGGAGTCCTACGAGCAGTACTTC

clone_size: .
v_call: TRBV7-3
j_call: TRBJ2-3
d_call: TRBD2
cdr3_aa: CASSFGGTDTQYF
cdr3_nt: TGTGCCAGCAGCTTCGGGGGGACAGATACGCAGTATTTT

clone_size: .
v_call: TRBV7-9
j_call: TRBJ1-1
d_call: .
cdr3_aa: CSSSLEGNEAFF
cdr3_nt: TGTTCCAGCAGCTTAGAGGGGAATGAAGCTTTCTTT

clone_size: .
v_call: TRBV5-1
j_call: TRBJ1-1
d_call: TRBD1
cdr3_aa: CASLPGQEGTEAFF
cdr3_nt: TGCGCCAGTCTACCGGGACAGGAAGGAACTGAAGCTTTCTTT

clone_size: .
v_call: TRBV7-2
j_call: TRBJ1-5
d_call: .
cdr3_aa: CASSFRVGQPQHF
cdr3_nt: TGTGCCAGCAGCTTCAGGGTCGGGCAGCCCCAGCATTTT

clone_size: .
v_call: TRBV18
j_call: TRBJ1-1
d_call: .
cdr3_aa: CASSPPSRVTEAFF
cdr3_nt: TGTGCCAGCTCACCACCGTCCAGGGTCACTGAAGCTTTCTTT

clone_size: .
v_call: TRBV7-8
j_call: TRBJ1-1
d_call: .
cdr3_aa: CASSFRPSREYTEAFF
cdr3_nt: TGTGCCAGCAGCTTCCGGCCTTCCCGGGAGTACACTGAAGCTTTCTTT

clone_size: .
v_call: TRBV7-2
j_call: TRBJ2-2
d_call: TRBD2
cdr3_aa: CASSPIGTSGSIGELFF
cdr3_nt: TGTGCCAGCAGCCCTATCGGGACTAGCGGGAGTATCGGGGAGCTGTTTTTT

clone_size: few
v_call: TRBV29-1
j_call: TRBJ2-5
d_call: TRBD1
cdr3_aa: CSSFGQGASETQYF
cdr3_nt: TGCAGCTCCTTCGGACAGGGGGCATCCGAGACCCAGTACTTC

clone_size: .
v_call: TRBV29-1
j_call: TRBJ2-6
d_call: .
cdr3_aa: CSVRSSGANVLTF
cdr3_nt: TGCAGCGTTCGTAGCTCTGGGGCCAACGTCCTGACTTTC

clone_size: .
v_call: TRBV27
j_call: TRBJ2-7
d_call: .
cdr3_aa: CASTRAGLLSYEQYF
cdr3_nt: TGTGCCAGCACTCGCGCGGGGCTTCTTTCCTACGAGCAGTACTTC

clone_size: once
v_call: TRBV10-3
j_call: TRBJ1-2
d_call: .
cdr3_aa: CATDSGEFDGYTF
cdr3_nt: TGTGCCACCGACTCAGGGGAGTTTGACGGCTACACCTTC

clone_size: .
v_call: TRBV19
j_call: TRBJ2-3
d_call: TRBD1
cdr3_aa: CASSRGQGDTQYF
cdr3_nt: TGTGCCAGTAGCCGCGGACAGGGAGATACGCAGTATTTT

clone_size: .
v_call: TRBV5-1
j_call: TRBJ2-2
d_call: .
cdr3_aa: CASSLGDSPNTGELFF
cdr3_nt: TGCGCCAGCAGCTTGGGAGACAGCCCGAACACCGGGGAGCTGTTTTTT

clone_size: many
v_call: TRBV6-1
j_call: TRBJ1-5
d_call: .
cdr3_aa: CASSHRESSNQPQHF
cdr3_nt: TGTGCCAGCAGCCACAGGGAGTCTAGCAATCAGCCCCAGCATTTT

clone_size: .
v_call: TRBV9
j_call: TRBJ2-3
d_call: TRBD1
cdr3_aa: CASSAGQVGTDTQYF
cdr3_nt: TGTGCCAGCAGCGCCGGACAGGTTGGCACAGATACGCAGTATTTT

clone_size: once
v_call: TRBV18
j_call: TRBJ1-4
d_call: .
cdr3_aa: CASSPGRAEEKLFF
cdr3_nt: TGTGCCAGCTCACCAGGCCGTGCGGAAGAAAAACTGTTTTTT

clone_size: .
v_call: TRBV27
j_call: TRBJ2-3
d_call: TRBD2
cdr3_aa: CASSLFLAENTDTQYF
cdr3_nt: TGTGCCAGCAGTTTATTCCTAGCGGAGAACACAGATACGCAGTATTTT

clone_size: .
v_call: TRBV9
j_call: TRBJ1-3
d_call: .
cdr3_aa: CASSSGGLLSGNTIYF
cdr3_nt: TGTGCCAGCAGCTCCGGTGGACTCCTCTCTGGAAACACCATATATTTT

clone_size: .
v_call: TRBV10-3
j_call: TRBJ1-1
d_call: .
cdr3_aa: CAISQSGREAFF
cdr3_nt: TGTGCCATCAGCCAAAGTGGCCGAGAAGCTTTCTTT

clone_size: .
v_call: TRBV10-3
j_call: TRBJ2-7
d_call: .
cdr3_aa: CAISETRLSSERALYEQYF
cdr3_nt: TGTGCCATCAGTGAGACACGCCTTTCTTCGGAGCGGGCACTCTACGAGCAGTACTTC

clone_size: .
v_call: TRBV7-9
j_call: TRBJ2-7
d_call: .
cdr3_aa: CASSLDSGSYEQYF
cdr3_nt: TGTGCCAGCAGTCTAGATTCCGGGTCCTACGAGCAGTACTTC

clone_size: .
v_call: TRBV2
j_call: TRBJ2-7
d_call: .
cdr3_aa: CASGHGGRGYF
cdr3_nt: TGTGCCAGCGGCCACGGGGGTAGGGGGTACTTC